Presented here are 13 T cell receptor beta chains from one specimen sequenced in a study of blood T cells in healthy people across ages. Then a second PCR, running about 7 to 11 cycles, was carried out with a sample-barcoded 5' primer and a J-beta primer mix. TCRdb passed the 5' RACE reads through MiXCR, listing each CDR3 protein once. The sample records under 700,000 distinct CDR3 sequences, around 24% being singletons. These data also formed part of another study, on T cells of mothers and their children.

Material for sequencing was blood. Receptors were obtained from a boy between 10 and 17 years old in good health.

This rearrangement joins TRBV7-3 to TRBJ2-7; maybe TRBD2 (6 bases). CDR1 is SGHTA and CDR2 is FQGTGA in the germline V gene. The germline V and J ends were trimmed by 4 bases and 4 bases, with 14 bases remaining between them. The CDR3 has 14 amino acids. The CDR3 nucleotides are TGTGCCAGCAGCTACCAAATACTAGCTTACGAGCAGTACTTC. Amino acid sequence: CASSYQILAYEQYF.

The chain has TRBV6-2 or TRBV6-3 and TRBJ2-3; 14 bases line up with TRBD2. This CDR3 region has 17 residues. Trimming at V came to 6 bases and at J to 4 bases, leaving 9 bases not matched to a gene. In germline, CDR1 is MNHEY, CDR2 SVGEGT. The CDR3 nucleotides read TGTGCCAGCAGAAGAACTGGGACTAGCGGGGGTTCAGATACGCAGTATTTT. This translates into CASRRTGTSGGSDTQYF.

This clonotype came up a few times. The chain has TRBV5-1 and TRBJ2-1, with 9 nucleotides matching TRBD1. The CDR3 is made up of 13 amino acids. Germline V gives CDR1 SGHRS, CDR2 YFSETQ. V trimming: 4 bases; J trimming: 15 bases; junction bases outside the gene matches: 11. CDR3: CASSPQLGQGRFF. CDR3 bases: TGCGCCAGCAGCCCTCAGTTGGGACAGGGAAGGTTCTTC.

The chain employs TRBV9 and TRBJ2-1, with TRBD2 matching 10 bases. J lost 7 bases, V lost 0 bases, and 13 bases had no gene match. The CDR3 is 18 residues long. CDR1 and CDR2 from the germline V gene are SGDLS and YYNGEE. The CDR3 bases are TGTGCCAGCAGCGTAGAGGGGAAGCGGGGGGGCCTATTGAATGAGCAGTTCTTC. Translation: CASSVEGKRGGLLNEQFF.

The V call is TRBV28, the J call TRBJ2-4, with D possibly being TRBD1 (6 bases). Germline assignment: CDR1 MDHEN and CDR2 SYDVKM. This CDR3 spans 14 amino acids. The ends were cut back, 5 bases at V and 4 bases at J, with 12 bases in the middle. CDR3 coding DNA: TGTGCCAGCAGTCCTGACAGGAGGAAAAACATTCAGTACTTC. Translation gives CASSPDRRKNIQYF.

The chain couples TRBV5-6 to TRBJ1-1; TRBD1 might be the D (6 bases). Trimming removed 2 bases from V and 5 bases from J, with 13 bases in between. Germline loops: CDR1 SGHDT, CDR2 YYEEEE. CDR3 length: 14 amino acids. CDR3 nucleotide sequence: TGTGCCAGCAGCTTCTTGCAGGGGTTTACTGAAGCTTTCTTT. Translation gives CASSFLQGFTEAFF.

Notes on this clonotype: An end of the junction differs from the germline gene, which may be a read error. The gene calls are TRBV7-2 and TRBJ2-5, with D maybe TRBD2 (5 bases). The DNA end favors TRBJ2-1, so the J call may be wrong. This CDR3 has 15 amino acids. Per germline, CDR1 SGHTA and CDR2 FQGNSA. In DNA form, the CDR3 reads TGCGCCAGCAGTCCGATGCCCGGGACCTACAATGAGCAGTTCTTC. Translation gives CASSPMPGTYNEQFF.

This rearrangement joins TRBV29-1 to TRBJ2-7; TRBD2 agrees at 13 bases. Per germline, CDR1 SQVTM and CDR2 ANQGSEA. CDR3 length: 15 residues. Germline trimming cut 4 bases from V and 3 bases from J; bases unmatched to any gene: 6. CDR3 sequence (DNA): TGCAGCGTTGCTGGGGGGACTAGCGGGATCTACGAGCAGTACTTC. Residues: CSVAGGTSGIYEQYF.

This clonotype has a handful of counts. The chain recombines TRBV7-2 with TRBJ2-5, with D perhaps TRBD1 or TRBD2 (6 bases each). From germline, CDR1 is SGHTA and CDR2 FQGNSA. Trimming cost V 5 bases and J 3 bases, with 13 bases left between them. There are 14 residues in the CDR3. CDR3 DNA: TGTGCCAGCAGCCCTAACGGGGGCGAAGAGACCCAGTACTTC. Encoded protein: CASSPNGGEETQYF.

This clonotype turned up a few times. A read error may account for a junction end that differs from germline. The rearrangement uses TRBV12-3 or TRBV12-4 and TRBJ1-4, with TRBD1 matching over 8 bases. CDR3 length: 14 residues. The CDR3: CAGSFGQGDEKLFF. CDR3 DNA: TGTGCCGGCAGTTTTGGACAGGGAGATGAAAAACTGTTTTTT.

This chain joins TRBV14 and TRBJ2-7, with a tentative D call TRBD1 (6 bases). This CDR3 contains 15 residues. V lost 4 bases, J lost 1 base, and 14 bases lay in between. Germline V gives CDR1 SGHDN, CDR2 FVKESK. The CDR3 bases are TGTGCCAGCAGCCCGAAGTCCACAGGGTCCTACGAGCAGTACTTC. It codes for CASSPKSTGSYEQYF. Full variable domain (outside the CDR3, taken from reference TRBV14 and TRBJ2-7): EAGVTQFPSHSVIEKGQTVTLRCDPISGHDNLYWYRRVMGKEIKFLLHFVKESKQDESGMPNNRFLAERTGGTYSTLKVQPAELEDSGVYFCASSPKSTGSYEQYFGPGTRLTVT.

With regard to this clonotype: Mismatch with germline at one junction end may stem from a read error. This chain joins TRBV20-1 and TRBJ2-1, with 10 bases aligning to TRBD2. The V gene's germline CDR1 is DFQATT and CDR2 SNEGSKA (reference sequence). The CDR3 has 15 residues. This chain's CDR3 is CSTRPGTSAHNEQFF. In DNA, the CDR3 is TGCAGTACTAGACCTGGGACTAGCGCTCACAATGAGCAGTTCTTC.

This clonotype was counted between two and nine times. J is TRBJ2-5 and V is TRBV5-1, with 8 nucleotides matching TRBD1. V lost 0 bases and J lost 2; bases outside the gene matches: 6. The germline gives CDR1 SGHRS, CDR2 YFSETQ. CDR3 length equals 16 residues. CDR3 DNA sequence: TGCGCCAGCAGCTTGGTCGTGACAGGGGTTCAAGAGACCCAGTACTTC. It encodes CASSLVVTGVQETQYF.